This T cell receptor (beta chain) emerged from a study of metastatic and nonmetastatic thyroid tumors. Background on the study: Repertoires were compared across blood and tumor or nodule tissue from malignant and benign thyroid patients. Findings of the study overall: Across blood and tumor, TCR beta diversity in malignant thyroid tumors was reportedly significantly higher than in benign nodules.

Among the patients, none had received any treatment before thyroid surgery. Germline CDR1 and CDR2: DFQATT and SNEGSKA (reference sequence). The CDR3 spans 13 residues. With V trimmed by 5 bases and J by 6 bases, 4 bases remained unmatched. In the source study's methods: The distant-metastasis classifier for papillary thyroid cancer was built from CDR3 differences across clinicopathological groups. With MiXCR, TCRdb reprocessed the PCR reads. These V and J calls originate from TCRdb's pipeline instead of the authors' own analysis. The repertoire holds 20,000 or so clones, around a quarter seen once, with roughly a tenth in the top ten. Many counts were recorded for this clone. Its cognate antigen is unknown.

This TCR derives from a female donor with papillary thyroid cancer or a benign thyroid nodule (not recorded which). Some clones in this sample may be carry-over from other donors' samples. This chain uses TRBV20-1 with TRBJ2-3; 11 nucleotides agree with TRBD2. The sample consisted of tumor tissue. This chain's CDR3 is CSALAGGGDTQYF. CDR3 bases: TGCAGTGCTCTAGCGGGAGGAGGGGATACGCAGTATTTT.